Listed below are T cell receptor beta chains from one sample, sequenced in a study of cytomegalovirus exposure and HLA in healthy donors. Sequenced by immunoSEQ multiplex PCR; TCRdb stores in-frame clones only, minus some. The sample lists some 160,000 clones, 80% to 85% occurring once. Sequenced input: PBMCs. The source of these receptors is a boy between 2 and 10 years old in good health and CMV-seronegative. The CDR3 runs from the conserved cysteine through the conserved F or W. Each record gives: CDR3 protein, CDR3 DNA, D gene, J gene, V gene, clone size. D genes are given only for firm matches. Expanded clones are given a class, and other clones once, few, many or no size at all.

CDR3: CASTPGLAGQETQYF; DNA: TGTGCCAGCACCCCAGGGCTAGCGGGTCAAGAGACCCAGTACTTC; D: TRBD2; J: TRBJ2-5; V: TRBV6-5; size: .
CDR3: CASSRSPGDETQYF; DNA: TGCGCCAGCAGCCGTTCGCCAGGGGACGAGACCCAGTACTTC; D: .; J: TRBJ2-5; V: TRBV5-1; size: .
CDR3: CASSYHRDSQETQYF; DNA: TGTGCCAGCAGTTATCACCGGGACAGCCAAGAGACCCAGTACTTC; D: TRBD1; J: TRBJ2-5; V: TRBV6-5; size: .
CDR3: CASRRGTEAFF; DNA: TGCGCCAGCAGACGGGGAACTGAAGCTTTCTTT; D: .; J: TRBJ1-1; V: TRBV5-1; size: .
CDR3: CASSAVYEQYF; DNA: TGTGCCAGCAGCGCGGTCTACGAGCAGTACTTC; D: .; J: TRBJ2-7; V: TRBV14; size: .
CDR3: CASSGGLAGGPFSYNEQFF; DNA: TGTGCCAGCAGCGGGGGACTAGCGGGAGGGCCATTCTCCTACAATGAGCAGTTCTTC; D: TRBD2; J: TRBJ2-1; V: TRBV9; size: few
CDR3: CSVAGSAYEQYF; DNA: TGCAGCGTAGCAGGGTCCGCCTACGAGCAGTACTTC; D: .; J: TRBJ2-7; V: TRBV29-1; size: .
CDR3: CASSPPGGSSYEQYF; DNA: TGTGCCAGCAGCCCCCCTGGCGGGAGCTCCTACGAGCAGTACTTC; D: TRBD2; J: TRBJ2-7; V: TRBV11-3; size: .
CDR3: CASSSGQGNTGELFF; DNA: TGTGCCAGCTCGTCGGGACAGGGTAACACCGGGGAGCTGTTTTTT; D: TRBD1; J: TRBJ2-2; V: TRBV18; size: .
CDR3: CASSQDTGIQNYGYTF; DNA: TGCGCCAGCAGCCAAGATACAGGGATCCAGAATTATGGCTACACCTTC; D: .; J: TRBJ1-2; V: TRBV4-1; size: .